This T cell receptor beta chain appears in the sequencing data of a study of T cell responses to AZD1222 COVID-19 vaccine. TCRdb keeps only in-frame clones here, not all; method: immunoSEQ multiplex PCR. The data contain about 110,000 clones, approximately 90% of them singletons. Losses at the gene ends were 3 bases for V and 6 bases for J; bases not matched to a gene: 11. Per germline, CDR1 SGHDN and CDR2 FVKESK. This CDR3 has 15 amino acids. The TCR sequence derives from an adult who received the AZD1222 COVID-19 vaccine. This chain uses TRBV14 with TRBJ2-7; 7 bases line up with TRBD1. The sample consisted of peripheral blood, taken 28 days after the second AZD1222 dose. DNA of the CDR3: TGTGCCAGCAGCCAGATAGGGACAGAGGCGGCCGAGCAGTACTTC. Translation gives CASSQIGTEAAEQYF.